This TCR beta chain was captured in a study of radiotherapy plus CTLA-4 blockade in lung cancer. Findings of the study overall: An expansion of tumor-derived TCR clones occurred in blood after radiotherapy plus ipilimumab.

Clones were sequenced by immunoSEQ multiplex PCR, and TCRdb holds only the in-frame ones, with some missing. The table lists tens of thousands of clones, approximately 80% of them singletons, with approximately 0.81% in the top ten. As for this clone: Its specificity is not known.

Germline-derived CDR1 and CDR2 are GTSNPN and SVGIG (reference sequence). V gave up 4 bases and J gave up 2 bases, with 12 bases separating them. This CDR3 has 14 residues. V and J are TRBV30 and TRBJ1-3, with D perhaps matching TRBD1 (5 bases). This TCR was sampled from a human donor with non-small cell lung cancer who had stable disease on radiotherapy plus ipilimumab. The sequencing used peripheral blood, collected from a patient treated with radiotherapy plus ipilimumab. The CDR3 DNA is TGTGCCTGGAACCCGGGGGGGGCTGGAAACACCATATATTTT. The encoded protein is CAWNPGGAGNTIYF. Based on the CDR3 plus reference TRBV30 and TRBJ1-3, the full variable domain is SQTIHQWPATLVQPVGSPLSLECTVEGTSNPNLYWYRQAAGRGLQLLFYSVGIGQISSEVPQNLSASRPQDRQFILSSKKLLLSDSGFYLCAWNPGGAGNTIYFGEGSWLTVV.